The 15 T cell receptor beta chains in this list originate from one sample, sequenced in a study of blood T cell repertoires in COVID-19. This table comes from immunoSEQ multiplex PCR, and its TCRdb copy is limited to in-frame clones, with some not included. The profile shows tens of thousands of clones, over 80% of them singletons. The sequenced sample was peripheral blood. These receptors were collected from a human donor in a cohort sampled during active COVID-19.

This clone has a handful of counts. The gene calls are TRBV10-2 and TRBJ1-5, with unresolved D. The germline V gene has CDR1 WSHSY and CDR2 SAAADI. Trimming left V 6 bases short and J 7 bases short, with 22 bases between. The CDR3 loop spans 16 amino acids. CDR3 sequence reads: CASSNAGPLWSQPQHF. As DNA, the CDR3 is TGCGCCAGCAGCAATGCCGGCCCTCTCTGGAGCCAGCCCCAGCATTTT.

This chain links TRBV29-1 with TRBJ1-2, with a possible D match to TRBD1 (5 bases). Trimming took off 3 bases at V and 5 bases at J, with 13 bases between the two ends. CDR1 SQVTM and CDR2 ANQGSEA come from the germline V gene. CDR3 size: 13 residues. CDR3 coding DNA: TGCAGCGTTGATACCAGGGTAGGATATGGCTACACCTTC. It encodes CSVDTRVGYGYTF.

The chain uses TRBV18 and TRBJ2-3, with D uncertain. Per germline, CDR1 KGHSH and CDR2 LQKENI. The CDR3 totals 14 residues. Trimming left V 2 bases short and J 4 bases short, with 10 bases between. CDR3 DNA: TGTGCCAGCTCACCAACAAACGCCGCAGATACGCAGTATTTT. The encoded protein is CASSPTNAADTQYF.

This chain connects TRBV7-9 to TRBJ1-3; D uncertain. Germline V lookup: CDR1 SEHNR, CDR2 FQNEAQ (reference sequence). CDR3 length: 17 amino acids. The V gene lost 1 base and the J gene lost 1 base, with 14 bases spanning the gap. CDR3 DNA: TGTGCCAGCAGCTTAGATGTCGCGGTCACGTCTGGAAACACCATATATTTT. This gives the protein CASSLDVAVTSGNTIYF.

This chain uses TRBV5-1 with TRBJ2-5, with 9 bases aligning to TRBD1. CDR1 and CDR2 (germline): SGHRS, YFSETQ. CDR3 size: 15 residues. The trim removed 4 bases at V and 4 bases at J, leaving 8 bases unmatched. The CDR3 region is CASSRVGTGLETQYF. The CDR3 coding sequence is TGCGCCAGCAGCCGAGTGGGGACAGGGTTAGAGACCCAGTACTTC.

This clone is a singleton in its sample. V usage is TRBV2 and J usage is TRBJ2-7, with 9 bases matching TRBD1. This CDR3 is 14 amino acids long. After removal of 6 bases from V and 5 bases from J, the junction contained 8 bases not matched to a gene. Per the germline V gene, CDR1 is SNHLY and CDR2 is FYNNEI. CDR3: CASRPGQGSDEQYF. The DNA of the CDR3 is TGTGCCAGCAGACCGGGACAGGGATCTGACGAGCAGTACTTC.

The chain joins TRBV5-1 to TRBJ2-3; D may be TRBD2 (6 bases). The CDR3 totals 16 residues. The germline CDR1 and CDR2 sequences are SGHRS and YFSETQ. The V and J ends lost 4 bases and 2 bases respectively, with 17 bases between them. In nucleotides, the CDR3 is TGCGCCAGCAGCCCCCCCGACCGGACTATCACAGATACGCAGTATTTT. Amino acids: CASSPPDRTITDTQYF. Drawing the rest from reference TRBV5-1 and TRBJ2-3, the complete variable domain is KAGVTQTPRYLIKTRGQQVTLSCSPISGHRSVSWYQQTPGQGLQFLFEYFSETQRNKGNFPGRFSGRQFSNSRSEMNVSTLELGDSALYLCASSPPDRTITDTQYFGPGTRLTVL.

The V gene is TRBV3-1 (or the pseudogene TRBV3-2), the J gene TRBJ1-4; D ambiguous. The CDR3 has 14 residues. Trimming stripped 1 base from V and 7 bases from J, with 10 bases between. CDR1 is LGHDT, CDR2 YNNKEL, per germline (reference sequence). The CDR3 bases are TGTGCCAGCAGCCAAGTCATCGGAGGTGAAAAACTGTTTTTT. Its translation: CASSQVIGGEKLFF.

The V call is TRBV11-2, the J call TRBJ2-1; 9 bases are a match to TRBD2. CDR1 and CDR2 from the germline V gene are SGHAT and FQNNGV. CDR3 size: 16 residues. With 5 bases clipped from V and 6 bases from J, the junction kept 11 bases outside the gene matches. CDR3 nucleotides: TGTGCCAGCAGCCCGCTCAGCGGGGGGATTGTCAATGAGCAGTTCTTC. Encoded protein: CASSPLSGGIVNEQFF.

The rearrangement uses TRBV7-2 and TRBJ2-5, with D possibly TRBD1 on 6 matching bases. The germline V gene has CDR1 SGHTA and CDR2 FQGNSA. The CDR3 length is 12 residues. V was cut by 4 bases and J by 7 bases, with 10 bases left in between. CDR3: CASSSLRGTQYF. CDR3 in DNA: TGTGCCAGCAGCTCGCTCAGGGGGACCCAGTACTTC.

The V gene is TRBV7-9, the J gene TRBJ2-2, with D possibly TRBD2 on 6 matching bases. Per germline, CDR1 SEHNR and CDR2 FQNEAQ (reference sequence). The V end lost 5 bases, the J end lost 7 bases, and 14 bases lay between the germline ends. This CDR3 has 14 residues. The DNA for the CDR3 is TGTGCCAGCAGCCGGGACTTCGAGGGCGGGGAGCTGTTTTTT. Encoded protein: CASSRDFEGGELFF.

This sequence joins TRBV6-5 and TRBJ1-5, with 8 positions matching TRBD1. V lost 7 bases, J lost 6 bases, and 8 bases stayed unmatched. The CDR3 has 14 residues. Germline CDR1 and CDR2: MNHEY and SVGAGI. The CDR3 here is CASNQEQGGQPQHF. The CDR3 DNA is TGTGCCAGCAACCAGGAACAGGGGGGTCAGCCCCAGCATTTT.

CDR3 in amino acids: CASRDRQYSPLHF. The CDR3 coding sequence is TGTGCCAGCAGGGATAGACAGTATTCACCCCTCCACTTT. The chain employs TRBV2 and TRBJ1-6; D might be TRBD1 (5 bases). Germline V CDR1 and CDR2: SNHLY, FYNNEI. Between the trimmed V and J ends, which lost 6 bases and 8 bases, there was a span of 11 bases. The CDR3 is made up of 13 amino acids.

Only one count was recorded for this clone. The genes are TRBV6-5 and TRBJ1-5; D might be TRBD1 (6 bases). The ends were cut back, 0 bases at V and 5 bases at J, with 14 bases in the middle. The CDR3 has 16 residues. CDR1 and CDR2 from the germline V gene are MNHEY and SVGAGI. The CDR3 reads CASSYSSRGWDQPQHF. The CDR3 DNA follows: TGTGCCAGCAGTTACTCGAGCAGGGGTTGGGATCAGCCCCAGCATTTT.

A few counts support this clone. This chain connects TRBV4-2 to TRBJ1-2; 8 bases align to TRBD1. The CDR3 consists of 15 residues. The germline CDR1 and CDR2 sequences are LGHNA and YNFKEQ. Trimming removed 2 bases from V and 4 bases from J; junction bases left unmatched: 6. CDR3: CASSQTGQGLYGYTF. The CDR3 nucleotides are TGTGCCAGCAGCCAAACCGGACAGGGTCTCTATGGCTACACCTTC.